Described below is a single TCR beta chain sequence and its context. Its antigen remains unidentified. Deletions cut 3 bases from V and 4 bases from J, with 11 bases between. The length of the CDR3 is 14 residues. Germline assignment: CDR1 SGHRS and CDR2 YFSETQ. This sample is part of a study of shared clonotypes between healthy human individuals. Study findings and constraints: Memory subsets had estimated richness that was generally smaller than that of naive subsets. The represented genetic and exposure-history diversity was limited by the small number of donors.

In the authors' workflow: ImmunoSEQ only sent back junction sequences with no quality scores, so filtering was done differently. Sequencing used immunoSEQ multiplex PCR; TCRdb keeps in-frame clones, though not all of them. Clone size and the V and J calls come from that table; the DNA yielded D and trimming. The sample contains 2 million to 2.5 million clones, 80% to 95% of which appear only once. The specimen sequenced was naive CD4+ T cells from PBMCs. Regarding subset: CD45RA+ positively selected. This TCR came from a man aged 18 to 35 in good health. Some clones in this sample may be carry-over from other donors' samples. This chain uses TRBV5-1 with TRBJ2-1; D gene ambiguous. CDR3: CASSYRSDYNEQFF. CDR3 DNA sequence: TGCGCCAGCAGCTACCGGTCCGATTACAATGAGCAGTTCTTC.